Below, 20 T cell receptor beta chains from the same sample are listed, as sequenced in a study of identical twins. TCRdb reprocessed the 5' RACE reads via MiXCR and lists one record per CDR3 protein. The table records hundreds of thousands of distinct CDR3 sequences, 6% to 6.5% of them present only once. Source material: naive T cells sorted from blood. The origin of the receptors is a man aged 18 to 35 in good health.

This chain uses TRBV9 with TRBJ2-3; tentative D call: TRBD2 (5 bases). CDR1 is SGDLS and CDR2 is YYNGEE in the germline V gene. Trimming left V 0 bases short and J 1 base short, with 9 bases between. This CDR3 contains 15 residues. CDR3 sequence: CASSVEGSGTDTQYF. The DNA for the CDR3 is TGTGCCAGCAGCGTAGAAGGGAGTGGCACAGATACGCAGTATTTT.

Only a few counts were recorded for this clonotype. V and J are TRBV27 and TRBJ1-2; D is unresolved. Trimming stripped 5 bases from V and 3 bases from J, with 16 bases between. The CDR3 covers 15 residues. Germline CDR1 MNHEY, CDR2 SMNVEV (reference sequence). For the CDR3, the DNA is TGTGCCAGCAGTCGTGCCAAGGCGCTCCACTATGGCTACACCTTC. Translated: CASSRAKALHYGYTF.

This clonotype was counted at least ten times. V and J are TRBV6-2 or TRBV6-3 and TRBJ2-1; the match to TRBD2 covers 10 bases. Losses at the gene ends were 7 bases for V and 7 bases for J; bases not matched to a gene: 7. Per germline, CDR1 MNHEY and CDR2 SVGEGT. This CDR3 has 14 residues. CDR3 bases: TGTGCCAGCACCCTAGCGGGAGCGTTGAATGAGCAGTTCTTC. This encodes CASTLAGALNEQFF.

This clonotype was seen a few times. The genes are TRBV12-3 or TRBV12-4 and TRBJ2-2, with 8 bases matching TRBD2. The CDR3 runs to 15 residues. Trimming at V came to 5 bases and at J to 3 bases, leaving 5 bases not matched to a gene. The CDR3 region has the DNA TGTGCCAGCAGTAGAGCGGGAGTCGACACCGGGGAGCTGTTTTTT. Amino acid sequence: CASSRAGVDTGELFF.

Ten or more counts support this clonotype. V usage is TRBV2 and J usage is TRBJ1-1, with 7 bases fitting TRBD1. The germline CDR1 and CDR2 sequences are SNHLY and FYNNEI. With V trimmed by 7 bases and J by 5 bases, 7 bases remained unmatched. This CDR3 is 13 amino acids long. This CDR3 is CASMRRGGTEAFF. In DNA form, the CDR3 reads TGTGCCAGCATGCGCAGGGGGGGAACTGAAGCTTTCTTT.

The gene calls are TRBV2 and TRBJ2-7; no firm D call. Germline-derived CDR1 and CDR2 are SNHLY and FYNNEI. The CDR3 contains 12 residues. V dropped 3 bases and J dropped 3 bases, with 6 bases sitting between them. The CDR3 sequence: CASSELNYEQYV. DNA of the CDR3: TGTGCCAGCAGTGAGCTGAACTACGAGCAGTACGTC.

At least ten counts were recorded for this clonotype. V and J are TRBV12-3 or TRBV12-4 and TRBJ1-1, with D possibly being TRBD1 (6 bases). This CDR3 spans 14 amino acids. Trimming cost V 1 base and J 4 bases, with 10 bases left between them. The CDR3 spells CASSLVGGGTEAFF. As DNA, the CDR3 is TGTGCCAGCAGTTTAGTGGGGGGCGGCACTGAAGCTTTCTTT.

This clonotype was recorded many times. The gene calls are TRBV5-1 and TRBJ2-5; the match to TRBD1 covers 7 bases. CDR1 SGHRS and CDR2 YFSETQ come from the germline V gene. V shed 6 bases and J 5 bases; nucleotides not matched to a gene: 4. The CDR3 loop spans 12 amino acids. CDR3 loop: CASTQQGETQYF. CDR3 DNA sequence: TGCGCCAGCACACAACAGGGGGAGACCCAGTACTTC.

This chain uses TRBV3-1 with TRBJ2-5, with TRBD2 matching over 11 bases. J lost 4 bases, V lost 4 bases, and 8 bases had no gene match. The germline V gene encodes CDR1 LGHDT and CDR2 YNNKEL (reference sequence). The CDR3 is 16 amino acids. CDR3 region: CASSRELAGVGETQYF. The CDR3 bases are TGTGCCAGCAGCCGAGAACTAGCGGGAGTCGGAGAGACCCAGTACTTC.

This clonotype was picked up many times. The chain employs TRBV6-1 and TRBJ2-1; perhaps TRBD2 as D (5 bases). The CDR3 is made up of 16 amino acids. Germline V gene lookup returns CDR1 MNHNS and CDR2 SASEGT. Trimming stripped 7 bases from V and 1 base from J, with 17 bases between. The CDR3 protein is CASTPYRGLSYNEQFF. CDR3 DNA: TGTGCCAGCACCCCATATCGGGGTTTGTCCTACAATGAGCAGTTCTTC.

This sequence joins TRBV4-1 and TRBJ2-2; D is unresolved. CDR3 length equals 18 residues. V dropped 2 bases and J dropped 5 bases, with 21 bases sitting between them. Germline assignment: CDR1 MGHRA and CDR2 YSYEKL. In nucleotides, the CDR3 is TGCGCCAGCAGCCAAAGCCCCACAAGCTGGACGGTGACCGGGGAGCTGTTTTTT. It translates to CASSQSPTSWTVTGELFF.

The chain has TRBV6-2 or TRBV6-3 and TRBJ2-1; D is undetermined. V was trimmed by 7 bases and J by 7 bases, leaving 17 bases between them. The CDR3 length is 14 residues. Per the germline V gene, CDR1 is MNHEY and CDR2 is SVGEGT. The CDR3 reads CASNSGFIRNEQFF. Written as DNA, the CDR3 is TGTGCCAGCAACTCGGGCTTCATCCGGAATGAGCAGTTCTTC.

The chain recombines TRBV4-2 with TRBJ1-2, with D unresolved. The V end lost 0 bases, the J end lost 8 bases, and 13 bases lay between the germline ends. The germline CDR1 and CDR2 sequences are LGHNA and YNFKEQ. The CDR3 runs 14 residues. Here the CDR3 DNA reads TGTGCCAGCAGCCAAGATTTATACATAGGGGGCTACACCTTC. Residues: CASSQDLYIGGYTF.

The chain joins TRBV7-8 to TRBJ2-1; 7 nucleotides align to TRBD2. This CDR3 comprises 16 residues. Germline lookup yields CDR1 SGHVS and CDR2 FQNEAQ. The junction had 13 bases not matched to a gene; V was cut back by 6 bases and J by 5 bases. CDR3 residues: CASRYSWLADNNEQFF. In DNA, the CDR3 is TGTGCCAGCAGATATTCGTGGCTAGCGGATAACAATGAGCAGTTCTTC.

This clonotype was counted only a few times. The chain is built from TRBV27 and TRBJ2-7, with 11 positions matching TRBD2. Unmatched junction bases numbered 3, after V lost 4 bases and J lost 4 bases. Germline CDR1 is MNHEY and CDR2 is SMNVEV (reference sequence). The CDR3 has 14 amino acids. The CDR3 DNA reads TGTGCCAGCAGTTCAAGACTAGCGGGGTACGAGCAGTACTTC. Amino acid sequence: CASSSRLAGYEQYF.

V usage is TRBV7-2 and J usage is TRBJ2-7, with 8 bases fitting TRBD1. This CDR3 spans 13 amino acids. The germline CDR1 and CDR2 sequences are SGHTA and FQGNSA. After removal of 5 bases from V and 9 bases from J, the junction contained 9 bases not matched to a gene. The CDR3 loop reads CASSLGLDRGQYF. The CDR3 DNA reads TGTGCCAGCAGCCTGGGCCTAGACAGGGGGCAGTACTTC.

This clonotype was counted at least ten times. The V and J genes are TRBV20-1 and TRBJ2-1; 12 nucleotides align to TRBD2. With V trimmed by 1 base and J by 4 bases, 5 bases remained unmatched. This CDR3 has 16 residues. The germline gives CDR1 DFQATT, CDR2 SNEGSKA (reference sequence). CDR3 DNA: TGCAGTGCTAGAGTTCCCGGGACTAGCGGGTACAATGAGCAGTTCTTC. The encoded protein is CSARVPGTSGYNEQFF.

This clonotype came up many times. The CDR3 sequence: CASSRRGEEQYF. In nucleotides, the CDR3 is TGCGCCAGCAGCCGGCGGGGTGAGGAGCAGTACTTC. The chain combines TRBV5-1 with TRBJ2-7; D perhaps matches TRBD2 (6 bases). Between the trimmed V and J ends, which lost 4 bases and 7 bases, there was a span of 12 bases. The CDR3 covers 12 residues. The germline gives CDR1 SGHRS, CDR2 YFSETQ.

This clonotype was counted ten times or more. The chain combines TRBV10-2 with TRBJ2-7; D might be TRBD2 (5 bases). CDR1 and CDR2 (germline): WSHSY, SAAADI. V was clipped by 4 bases and J by 1 base, with 8 bases between them. This CDR3 comprises 13 residues. The CDR3 reads CASSAADSYEQYV. CDR3 nucleotide sequence: TGCGCCAGCAGTGCAGCGGATTCCTACGAGCAGTACGTC.

Only a few counts were recorded for this clonotype. This chain uses TRBV3-1 with TRBJ2-6, with TRBD1 matching 9 bases. The V gene end was trimmed by 8 bases and the J gene end by 0 bases; junction bases not matched to a gene: 8. Germline CDR1 is LGHDT and CDR2 is YNNKEL (reference sequence). The CDR3 spans 17 residues. The CDR3: CASGTGQMSSGANVLTF. The CDR3 bases are TGTGCCAGCGGGACAGGGCAAATGAGCTCTGGGGCCAACGTCCTGACTTTC.